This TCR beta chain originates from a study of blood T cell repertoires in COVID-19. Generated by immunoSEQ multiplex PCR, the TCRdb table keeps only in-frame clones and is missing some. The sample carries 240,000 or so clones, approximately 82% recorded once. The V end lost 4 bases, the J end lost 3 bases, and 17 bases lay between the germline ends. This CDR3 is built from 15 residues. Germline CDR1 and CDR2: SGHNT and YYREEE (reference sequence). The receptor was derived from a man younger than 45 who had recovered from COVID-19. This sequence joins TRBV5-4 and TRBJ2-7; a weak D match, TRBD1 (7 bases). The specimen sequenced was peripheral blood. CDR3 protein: CASSRDRAGLYEQYF. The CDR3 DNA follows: TGTGCCAGCAGCCGCGACAGGGCGGGACTCTACGAGCAGTACTTC.